This T cell receptor beta chain comes out of a study of T cells expressing NK-cell markers. Each CDR3 protein gets one entry in TCRdb, which reprocessed the 5' RACE reads and gives no DNA. The sample totals 300,000 to 500,000 distinct CDR3 sequences. Germline CDR1 is SQVTM and CDR2 is ANQGSEA. The CDR3 has 13 amino acids. The chain is built from TRBV29-1 and TRBJ2-5; without DNA, the TCRdb call of TRBD1 cannot be checked. The TCR originated in a woman in her forties or fifties in good health. Sequenced material: blood T cells: a sorted CD56 or NKG2C T cell subset, CD4+ or CD8+ T cells, or bulk PBMC T cells (not recorded which). CDR3 residues: CSVNTGEGETQYF.